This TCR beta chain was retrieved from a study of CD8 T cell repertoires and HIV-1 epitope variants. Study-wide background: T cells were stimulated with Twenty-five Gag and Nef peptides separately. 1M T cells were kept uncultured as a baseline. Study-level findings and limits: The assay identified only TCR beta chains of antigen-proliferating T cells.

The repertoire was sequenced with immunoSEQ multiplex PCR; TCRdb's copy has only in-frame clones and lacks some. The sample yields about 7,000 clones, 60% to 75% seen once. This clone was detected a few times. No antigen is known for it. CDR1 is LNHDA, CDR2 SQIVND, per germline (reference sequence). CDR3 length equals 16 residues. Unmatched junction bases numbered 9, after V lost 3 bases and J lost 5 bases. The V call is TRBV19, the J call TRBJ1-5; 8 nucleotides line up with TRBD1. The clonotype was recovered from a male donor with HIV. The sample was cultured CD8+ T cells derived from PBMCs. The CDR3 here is CASSINSGGGYQPQHF. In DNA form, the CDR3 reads TGTGCCAGTAGTATCAATTCAGGGGGCGGTTATCAGCCCCAGCATTTT.